This T cell receptor beta chain derives from a study of blood T cell repertoires in COVID-19. Study as a whole: Specimens from acute and convalescent COVID-19 originated in the United States, Italy and Spain. Sample material is recorded as cDNA or gDNA derived from T cells, B-cell-depleted T cells, or PBMCs.

Authors' methods: Amplification with reference gene primers provided the estimates of nucleated cell counts. The protocol was immunoSEQ multiplex PCR, while the TCRdb copy is restricted to in-frame clones and leaves out a portion. That table furnishes V, J and clone size, whereas the DNA furnished D and trimming. The data show 250,000 to 350,000 clones, approximately 91% seen once. Source material: peripheral blood. This TCR derives from a woman aged 55-75 years with acute or convalescent COVID-19.

The CDR3 sequence: CASSPASANTEAFF. CDR3 in DNA: TGTGCCAGCTCACCAGCGTCCGCGAACACTGAAGCTTTCTTT. This sequence joins TRBV18 and TRBJ1-1; unclear D gene. CDR3 size: 14 residues. Germline V gene sequence: CDR1 KGHSH, CDR2 LQKENI. Trimming took off 2 bases at V and 1 base at J, with 8 bases between the two ends.